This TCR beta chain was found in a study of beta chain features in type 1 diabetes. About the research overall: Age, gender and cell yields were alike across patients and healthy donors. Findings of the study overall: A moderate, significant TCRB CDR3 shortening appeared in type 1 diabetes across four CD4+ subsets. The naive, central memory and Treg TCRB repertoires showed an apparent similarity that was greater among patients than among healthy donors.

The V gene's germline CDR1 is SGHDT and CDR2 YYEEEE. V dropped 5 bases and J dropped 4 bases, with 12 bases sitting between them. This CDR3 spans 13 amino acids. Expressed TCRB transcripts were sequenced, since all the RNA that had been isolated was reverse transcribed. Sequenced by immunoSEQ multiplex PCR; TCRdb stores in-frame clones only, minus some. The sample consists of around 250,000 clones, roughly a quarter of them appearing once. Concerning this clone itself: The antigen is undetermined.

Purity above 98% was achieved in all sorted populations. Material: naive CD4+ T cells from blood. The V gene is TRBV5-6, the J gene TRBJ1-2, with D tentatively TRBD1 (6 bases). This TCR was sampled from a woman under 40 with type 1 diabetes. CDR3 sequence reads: CASSFGQTYGYTF. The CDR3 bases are TGTGCCAGCAGTTTTGGACAGACCTATGGCTACACCTTC. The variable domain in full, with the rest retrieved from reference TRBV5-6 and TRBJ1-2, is DAGVTQSPTHLIKTRGQQVTLRCSPKSGHDTVSWYQQALGQGPQFIFQYYEEEERQRGNFPDRFSGHQFPNYSSELNVNALLLGDSALYLCASSFGQTYGYTFGSGTRLTVV.